Presented here are 22 T cell receptor beta chains from one specimen sequenced in a study of cytomegalovirus exposure and HLA in healthy donors. Using immunoSEQ multiplex PCR, the repertoire was profiled, and TCRdb retains in-frame clones only, with some absent. The table records 140,000 or so clones, about nine tenths of them present only once. The sequenced sample consisted of PBMCs. These receptors were collected from a man aged 18-30 years in good health and CMV-seropositive.

This clone came up a few times. This chain links TRBV18 with TRBJ1-6; possibly TRBD1 for D (5 bases). Germline V lookup: CDR1 KGHSH, CDR2 LQKENI. Trimming cost V 3 bases and J 0 bases, with 6 bases left between them. The CDR3 is 15 residues long. The DNA of the CDR3 is TGTGCCAGCTCACCCGACAGCTCCTATAATTCACCCCTCCACTTT. The encoded protein is CASSPDSSYNSPLHF.

This chain links TRBV25-1 with TRBJ1-4; tentatively, D is TRBD1 (5 bases). Looked up from germline, CDR1 is MGHDK and CDR2 is SYGVNS. CDR3 length: 14 residues. With 6 bases removed from V and 8 bases from J, the gap between germline ends came to 16 bases. CDR3 loop: CASRSTGTREKLFF. The CDR3 bases are TGTGCCAGCAGGAGTACAGGCACGAGGGAAAAACTGTTTTTT.

This clone was seen a few times. The V call is TRBV11-2, the J call TRBJ2-7, with 7 bases aligning to TRBD1. V gave up 5 bases and J gave up 6 bases; unmatched junction bases: 10. The CDR3 runs to 14 residues. Per germline, CDR1 SGHAT and CDR2 FQNNGV. The CDR3 bases are TGTGCCAGCAGCCCCGGACAGGTCATGGGCGAGCAGTACTTC. It yields the protein CASSPGQVMGEQYF.

This rearrangement joins TRBV28 to TRBJ1-2, with TRBD1 identical over 9 bases. Germline values: CDR1 MDHEN, CDR2 SYDVKM. This CDR3 has 18 amino acids. V lost 0 bases, J lost 0 bases, and 8 bases stayed unmatched. The CDR3 nucleotides are TGTGCCAGCAGTTTATGGAGGCCAGGGACAGGGACTAACTATGGCTACACCTTC. This gives the protein CASSLWRPGTGTNYGYTF.

This chain connects TRBV27 to TRBJ1-6; 11 nucleotides align to TRBD1. The germline V gene has CDR1 MNHEY and CDR2 SMNVEV (reference sequence). The CDR3 sequence is 16 residues long. Trimming removed 4 bases from V and 6 bases from J; junction bases left unmatched: 5. CDR3 sequence: CASSWGGQGVNSPLHF. CDR3 DNA: TGTGCCAGCAGTTGGGGGGGACAGGGGGTTAATTCACCCCTCCACTTT.

Only a few counts were recorded for this clone. CDR3 coding DNA: TGTGCCAGCAGCACTAGCCTCCCCTATGGCTACACCTTC. Its protein is CASSTSLPYGYTF. The V and J genes are TRBV7-9 and TRBJ1-2; unclear D gene. V was pared by 5 bases and J by 4 bases, with 11 bases between. Germline lookup yields CDR1 SEHNR and CDR2 FQNEAQ (reference sequence). The CDR3 extends over 13 amino acids.

This sequence joins TRBV28 and TRBJ1-2, with 8 positions matching TRBD1. CDR1 and CDR2 (germline): MDHEN, SYDVKM. Losses at the gene ends were 10 bases for V and 7 bases for J; bases not matched to a gene: 8. This CDR3 region has 12 residues. The CDR3 DNA sequence: TGTGCCATTCTCTCAGGGGGCCTTGGCTACACCTTC. Translating gives CAILSGGLGYTF.

This clone appeared once. The chain combines TRBV6-5 with TRBJ2-5; tentatively, D is TRBD1 (6 bases). The V gene's germline CDR1 is MNHEY and CDR2 SVGAGI. This CDR3 is 14 amino acids long. Between the trimmed V and J ends, which lost 2 bases and 5 bases, there was a span of 12 bases. The CDR3 protein is CASSYQTGGETQYF. CDR3 coding DNA: TGTGCCAGCAGTTACCAGACAGGTGGCGAGACCCAGTACTTC.

The chain combines TRBV6-6 with TRBJ2-7; D call uncertain. The germline gives CDR1 MNHNY, CDR2 SVGAGI (reference sequence). The CDR3 has 14 amino acids. Trimming removed 3 bases at V and 1 base at J, with 10 bases between. The CDR3 DNA sequence: TGTGCCAGCAGTTATAATCCGGGTTCCTACGAGCAGTACTTC. This codes for CASSYNPGSYEQYF.

The chain has TRBV7-3 and TRBJ1-1; no clear D. The germline V gene encodes CDR1 SGHTA and CDR2 FQGTGA. This CDR3 has 15 residues. Trimming took off 5 bases at V and 0 bases at J, with 13 bases between the two ends. This CDR3 reads CASSLTGNMNTEAFF. CDR3 sequence (DNA): TGTGCCAGCAGCCTCACCGGGAACATGAACACTGAAGCTTTCTTT.

V gene TRBV28 combines with J gene TRBJ2-7; TRBD1 matches at 7 bases. V was clipped by 5 bases and J by 0 bases; unmatched bases: 4. Germline CDR1 is MDHEN and CDR2 is SYDVKM. This CDR3 region has 14 residues. The CDR3 nucleotides read TGTGCCAGCAGTCCCCGGGACAGCTCCTACGAGCAGTACTTC. The encoded protein is CASSPRDSSYEQYF.

This sequence joins TRBV2 and TRBJ1-1; D uncertain. V lost 8 bases and J 2 bases, leaving 12 bases between the germline ends. Germline V gene lookup returns CDR1 SNHLY and CDR2 FYNNEI. CDR3 length equals 13 residues. The DNA of the CDR3 is TGTGCCAGCCCGAAAGAGGTCAACACTGAAGCTTTCTTT. Its translation is CASPKEVNTEAFF.

The V gene is TRBV6-1, the J gene TRBJ1-1; TRBD1 matches at 8 bases. The CDR3 loop spans 17 amino acids. Germline V lookup: CDR1 MNHNS, CDR2 SASEGT. V gave up 0 bases and J gave up 5 bases; unmatched junction bases: 11. The CDR3 here is CASSEAGTPTGGTEAFF. Written as DNA, the CDR3 is TGTGCCAGCAGTGAAGCGGGCACCCCAACAGGGGGGACTGAAGCTTTCTTT.

This sequence joins TRBV11-2 and TRBJ2-1; TRBD2 matches 8 bases. The germline gives CDR1 SGHAT, CDR2 FQNNGV. With V trimmed by 5 bases and J by 7 bases, 10 bases remained unmatched. There are 15 residues in the CDR3. CDR3 region: CASSDSGGPLNEQFF. CDR3 coding DNA: TGTGCCAGCAGCGACTCGGGGGGGCCGCTAAATGAGCAGTTCTTC.

Only a few counts were recorded for this clone. This sequence joins TRBV18 and TRBJ1-2; D remains ambiguous. Germline CDR1 KGHSH, CDR2 LQKENI. V shed 3 bases and J shed 8 bases, with 19 bases lying between them. The CDR3 spans 15 residues. The CDR3, as DNA: TGTGCCAGCTCACCCGAATTGCAGGCTCGAGGGGGCTACACCTTC. Translated, it gives CASSPELQARGGYTF.

The rearrangement links TRBV4-1 to TRBJ2-7; TRBD1 agrees at 9 bases. The germline gives CDR1 MGHRA, CDR2 YSYEKL. The J segment lost 4 bases and the V segment lost 1 base, leaving 5 bases of the junction unmatched. The CDR3 loop spans 15 amino acids. DNA for the CDR3: TGCGCCAGCAGCCAAGGGCCGGGACAGGGTTACGAGCAGTACTTC. Its translation is CASSQGPGQGYEQYF.

This clone was seen more than once but under ten times. The chain has TRBV6-5 and TRBJ2-5; the D gene is possibly TRBD2 (7 bases). The CDR3 loop spans 15 amino acids. Trimming took off 2 bases at V and 5 bases at J, with 15 bases between the two ends. From germline, CDR1 is MNHEY and CDR2 SVGAGI. DNA for the CDR3: TGTGCCAGCAGTTACGGAGGGGGGGGCCCTGAGACCCAGTACTTC. This gives the protein CASSYGGGGPETQYF.

V is TRBV4-1 and J is TRBJ1-2; TRBD1 aligns across 9 bases. The V gene end was trimmed by 4 bases and the J gene end by 6 bases; junction bases not matched to a gene: 9. The CDR3 totals 15 residues. Per germline, CDR1 MGHRA and CDR2 YSYEKL. The CDR3 sequence: CASSPRQGEWDGYTF. The CDR3 coding sequence is TGCGCCAGCAGCCCACGACAGGGGGAGTGGGATGGCTACACCTTC.

This clone has a single count. V and J are TRBV27 and TRBJ1-6, with 7 bases fitting TRBD1. V gave up 5 bases and J gave up 6 bases; unmatched junction bases: 4. The CDR3 runs 14 residues. Germline V CDR1 and CDR2: MNHEY, SMNVEV (reference sequence). CDR3 sequence (DNA): TGTGCCAGCAGTCCGACAGGGTTTAATTCACCCCTCCACTTT. The encoded protein is CASSPTGFNSPLHF.

V is TRBV6-6 and J is TRBJ1-1; 7 nucleotides match TRBD1. The CDR3 has 14 amino acids. Per germline, CDR1 MNHNY and CDR2 SVGAGI (reference sequence). V lost 8 bases and J lost 5; bases outside the gene matches: 11. CDR3 loop: CASGDREGRTEAFF. In nucleotides, the CDR3 is TGTGCCAGCGGCGACAGGGAAGGGAGAACTGAAGCTTTCTTT.

The chain couples TRBV6-1 to TRBJ1-5, with 10 bases that match TRBD1. With V trimmed by 5 bases and J by 7 bases, 8 bases remained unmatched. This CDR3 comprises 15 residues. Germline V gene data show CDR1 as MNHNS and CDR2 as SASEGT. This CDR3 reads CASSPDRGQGQPQHF. CDR3 sequence (DNA): TGTGCCAGCAGTCCTGACAGGGGGCAGGGACAGCCCCAGCATTTT.

This clone came up a few times. The V gene is TRBV27, the J gene TRBJ2-7; no definite D call. The germline gives CDR1 MNHEY, CDR2 SMNVEV (reference sequence). V was pared by 3 bases and J by 0 bases, with 6 bases between. The CDR3 contains 13 residues. The CDR3 sequence: CASSFFSSYEQYF. The CDR3 DNA reads as TGTGCCAGCAGTTTCTTCAGCTCCTACGAGCAGTACTTC.